This T cell receptor beta chain was sequenced during a study of PD-1 blockade in classical Hodgkin lymphoma. Sequencing used immunoSEQ multiplex PCR; TCRdb keeps in-frame clones, though not all of them. The sample includes approximately 50,000 clones, 70% to 90% seen only once; the top ten take more than 5%. Germline V gene lookup returns CDR1 SGHRS and CDR2 YFSETQ. V lost 0 bases and J 5 bases, leaving 11 bases between the germline ends. The CDR3 runs to 15 residues. Each of the patients experienced relapse following autologous stem cell transplantation, and their brentuximab vedotin exposure differed.

The receptor was isolated from a human donor with classical Hodgkin lymphoma. The sequencing used peripheral blood mononuclear cells (PBMCs), collected before the second cycle of nivolumab. The rearrangement uses TRBV5-1 and TRBJ1-4; D unresolved. In DNA, the CDR3 is TGCGCCAGCAGCTTGGGAGCCCAGCCCAATGAAAAACTGTTTTTT. The encoded protein is CASSLGAQPNEKLFF.